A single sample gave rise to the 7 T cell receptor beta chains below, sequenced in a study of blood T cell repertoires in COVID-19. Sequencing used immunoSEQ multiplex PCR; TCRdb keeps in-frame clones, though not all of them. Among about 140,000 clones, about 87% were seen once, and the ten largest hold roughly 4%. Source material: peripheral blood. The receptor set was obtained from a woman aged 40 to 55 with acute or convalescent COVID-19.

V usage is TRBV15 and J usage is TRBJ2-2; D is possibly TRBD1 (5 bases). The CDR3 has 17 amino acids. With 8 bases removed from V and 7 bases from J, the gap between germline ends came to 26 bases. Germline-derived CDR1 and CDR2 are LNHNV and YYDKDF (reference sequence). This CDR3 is CATRLPAGSGSYGELFF. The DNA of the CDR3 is TGTGCCACCCGGCTCCCAGCAGGGTCAGGGTCTTACGGGGAGCTGTTTTTT.

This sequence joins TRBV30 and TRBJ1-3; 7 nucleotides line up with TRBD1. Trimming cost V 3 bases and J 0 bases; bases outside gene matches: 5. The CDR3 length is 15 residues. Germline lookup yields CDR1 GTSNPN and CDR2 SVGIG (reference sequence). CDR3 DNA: TGTGCCTGGAGGACCCCAGGGGGCTCTGGAAACACCATATATTTT. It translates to CAWRTPGGSGNTIYF.

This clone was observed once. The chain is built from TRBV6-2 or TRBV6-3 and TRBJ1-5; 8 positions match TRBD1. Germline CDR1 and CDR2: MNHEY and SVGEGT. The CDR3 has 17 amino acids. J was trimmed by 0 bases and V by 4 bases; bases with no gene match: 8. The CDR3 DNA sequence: TGTGCCAGCAGTTGGACAGGGTGGGTTTATAGCAATCAGCCCCAGCATTTT. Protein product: CASSWTGWVYSNQPQHF.

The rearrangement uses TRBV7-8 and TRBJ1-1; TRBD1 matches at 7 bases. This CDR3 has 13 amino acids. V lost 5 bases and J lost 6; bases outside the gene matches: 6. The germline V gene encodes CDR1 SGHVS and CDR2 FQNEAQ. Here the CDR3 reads CASSDRETSEAFF. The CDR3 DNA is TGTGCCAGCAGCGACAGGGAAACCTCTGAAGCTTTCTTT.

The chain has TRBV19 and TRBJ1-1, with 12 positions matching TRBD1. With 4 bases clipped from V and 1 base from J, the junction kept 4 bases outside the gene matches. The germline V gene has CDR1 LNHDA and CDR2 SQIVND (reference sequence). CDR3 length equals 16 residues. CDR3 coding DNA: TGTGCCAGTAGTAAGGGGACAGGGGGCCCGAACACTGAAGCTTTCTTT. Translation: CASSKGTGGPNTEAFF. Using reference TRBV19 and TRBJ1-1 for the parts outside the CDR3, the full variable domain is DGGITQSPKYLFRKEGQNVTLSCEQNLNHDAMYWYRQDPGQGLRLIYYSQIVNDFQKGDIAEGYSVSREKKESFPLTVTSAQKNPTAFYLCASSKGTGGPNTEAFFGQGTRLTVV.

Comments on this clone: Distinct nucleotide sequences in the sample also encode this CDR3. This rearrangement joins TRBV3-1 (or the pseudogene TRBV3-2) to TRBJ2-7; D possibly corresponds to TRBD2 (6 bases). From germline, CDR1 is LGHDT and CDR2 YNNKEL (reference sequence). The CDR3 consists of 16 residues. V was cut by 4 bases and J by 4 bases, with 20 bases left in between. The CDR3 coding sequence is TGTGCCAGCAGCCCCAAGGGTCCTTGGGGGGTTTACGAGCAGTACTTC. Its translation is CASSPKGPWGVYEQYF.

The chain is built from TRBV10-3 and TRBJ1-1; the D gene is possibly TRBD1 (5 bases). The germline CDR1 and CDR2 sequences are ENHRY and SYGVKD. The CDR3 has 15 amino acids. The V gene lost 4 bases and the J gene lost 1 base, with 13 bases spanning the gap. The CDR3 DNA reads TGTGCCATCAGTGGCCGACAGAGAGGGAACACTGAAGCTTTCTTT. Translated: CAISGRQRGNTEAFF.